This entry features one T cell receptor (beta chain) sequence. Its target is unknown. These data originate in a study of cytomegalovirus exposure and HLA in healthy donors. With 60 Vbeta and 13 Jbeta primers, the PCR was carried out. Assay used: immunoSEQ multiplex PCR; TCRdb lists only in-frame clones, some missing. Among approximately 150,000 clones listed, roughly three quarters were seen once. Study observations and caveats: What a later analysis reportedly showed was that an Asian-associated ancestry cluster had fewer N-insertions than the roughly 720-donor mean. In a later analysis, DRB1 alleles had the most associated TCRs; HLA-C alleles the fewest. The likely origin of a cluster of highly shared sequence variants was a sequencing artifact.

V trimming: 5 bases; J trimming: 4 bases; junction bases outside the gene matches: 10. The CDR3 covers 16 residues. CDR1 and CDR2 from the germline V gene are LNHDA and SQIVND (reference sequence). Sequenced material: PBMCs. V gene TRBV19 combines with J gene TRBJ1-1; 10 positions agree with TRBD1. This sequence originates from a woman aged 40 to 49 in good health and CMV-seronegative. CDR3 protein: CASSSPPGTGATEAFF. CDR3 nucleotides: TGTGCCAGTAGTTCCCCCCCGGGGACAGGGGCCACTGAAGCTTTCTTT.